A selection of T cell receptor beta chains follows, all from one sample in a study of CD8 T cells in ankylosing spondylitis. TCRdb redid the calling of the 5' RACE reads with MiXCR, one entry per CDR3 protein. The data contain about 540,000 distinct CDR3 sequences, more than 9.5% of them seen just once; the ten biggest clones take up approximately 6.3%. Material: blood, either unsorted or a sorted T cell fraction (not recorded which). The receptors here all came from a male donor with ankylosing spondylitis. Both conserved end residues are part of each CDR3. The D gene is left open where the match is weak. Where a row states a size, it is once, few, many or the class of an expanded clone; other rows omit it.

abundance | j_gene | v_gene | d_gene | len | CDR3aa | CDR3nt
few | TRBJ2-7 | TRBV4-2 | TRBD2 | 18 | CASSQQVGPPGGAYEQYF | TGTGCCAGCAGCCAACAAGTGGGTCCCCCGGGAGGAGCCTACGAGCAGTACTTC
few | TRBJ1-5 | TRBV30 | TRBD1 | 14 | CAWSMGQFNQPQHF | TGTGCCTGGAGTATGGGACAGTTCAATCAGCCCCAGCATTTT
- | TRBJ2-7 | TRBV5-4 | TRBD1 | 16 | CASSRKDRLSAYEQYF | TGTGCCAGCAGCCGAAAGGACAGGTTGAGTGCCTACGAGCAGTACTTC
- | TRBJ2-7 | TRBV10-3 | - | 10 | CATYSYEQYF | TGTGCCACCTATTCCTACGAGCAGTACTTC
- | TRBJ2-7 | TRBV7-9 | - | 13 | CASSAAGASEQYF | TGTGCCAGCAGCGCGGCGGGGGCCAGCGAGCAGTACTTC
- | TRBJ2-5 | TRBV7-8 | - | 17 | CASSLSYAVYVQETQYF | TGTGCCAGCAGCTTGTCGTACGCGGTATATGTCCAAGAGACCCAGTACTTC
once | TRBJ2-7 | TRBV9 | TRBD1 | 15 | CASSVRGQFSYEQYF | TGTGCCAGCAGCGTACGGGGACAGTTTTCCTACGAGCAGTACTTC
few | TRBJ1-1 | TRBV10-3 | - | 16 | CAIRDRGTGGGAEAFF | TGTGCCATCAGGGACCGGGGGACCGGTGGTGGGGCTGAAGCTTTCTTT
- | TRBJ2-1 | TRBV7-9 | - | 15 | CASSLSTGSYNEQFF | TGTGCCAGCAGCTTATCAACGGGAAGTTACAATGAGCAGTTCTTC
- | TRBJ2-1 | TRBV7-7 | - | 16 | CASSLARDPGYNEQFF | TGTGCCAGCAGCTTAGCCCGGGACCCCGGGTACAATGAGCAGTTCTTC
- | TRBJ2-3 | TRBV24-1 | - | 15 | CATSASLGSTDTQYF | TGTGCCACCAGTGCCAGTCTAGGAAGCACAGATACGCAGTATTTT
many | TRBJ2-1 | TRBV18 | - | 15 | CASSLGVSSYNEQFF | TGTGCCAGCTCCCTCGGGGTAAGCTCCTACAATGAGCAGTTCTTC
few | TRBJ2-1 | TRBV14 | TRBD2 | 15 | CASSHLLAGLNEQFF | TGTGCCAGCAGCCACCTACTAGCGGGCCTCAATGAGCAGTTCTTC
few | TRBJ1-5 | TRBV27 | - | 15 | CASSRNQGGNQPQHF | TGTGCCAGCAGTCGTAACCAGGGAGGCAATCAGCCCCAGCATTTT
- | TRBJ1-1 | TRBV2 | - | 14 | CASSELVANTEAFF | TGTGCCAGCAGTGAATTGGTAGCGAACACTGAAGCTTTCTTT
- | TRBJ2-7 | TRBV6-5 | TRBD1 | 14 | CASSYSGTAYEQYF | TGTGCCAGCAGTTACTCAGGGACAGCCTACGAGCAGTACTTC
few | TRBJ1-2 | TRBV29-1 | - | 14 | CSAVAGRTNYGYTF | TGCAGCGCAGTAGCGGGGCGGACGAACTATGGCTACACCTTC
few | TRBJ1-6 | TRBV5-1 | - | 14 | CASSLPGDNSPLHF | TGCGCCAGCAGCTTGCCAGGGGATAATTCACCCCTCCACTTT
few | TRBJ1-1 | TRBV18 | - | 14 | CASSPLDTVPEAFF | TGTGCCAGCTCACCATTAGATACAGTTCCCGAAGCTTTCTTT
few | TRBJ2-4 | TRBV30 | - | 13 | CAWSLGAKNIQYF | TGTGCCTGGAGTTTGGGGGCCAAAAACATTCAGTACTTC
- | TRBJ2-3 | TRBV11-2 | TRBD1 | 15 | CASSLRQGTTDTQYF | TGTGCCAGCAGCTTACGACAGGGGACCACAGATACGCAGTATTTT
few | TRBJ1-1 | TRBV6-2/TRBV6-3 | TRBD1 | 14 | CASSQGVVNTEAFF | TGTGCCAGCAGTCAGGGGGTCGTGAACACTGAAGCTTTCTTT
many | TRBJ1-1 | TRBV5-1 | - | 15 | CASSSMPSSGAEAFF | TGCGCCAGCAGCTCTATGCCCTCGAGCGGGGCTGAAGCTTTCTTT
few | TRBJ2-3 | TRBV4-1 | TRBD2 | 17 | CASSQVVTSGRAYTQYF | TGCGCCAGCAGCCAAGTAGTGACAAGCGGGAGGGCCTATACGCAGTATTTT
few | TRBJ1-2 | TRBV7-9 | TRBD1 | 14 | CASSPRDRPFGYTF | TGTGCCAGCAGCCCAAGGGACAGGCCCTTCGGCTACACCTTC
- | TRBJ2-1 | TRBV20-1 | - | 15 | CSAHSSRLNYNEQFF | TGCAGTGCTCATAGTTCGAGACTGAACTACAATGAGCAGTTCTTC
few | TRBJ1-6 | TRBV5-1 | TRBD1 | 16 | CASSSIPGTENSPLHF | TGCGCCAGCAGCTCGATCCCGGGGACAGAGAATTCACCCCTCCACTTT
- | TRBJ1-5 | TRBV6-2/TRBV6-3 | TRBD1 | 17 | CASSYSDRAYSNQPQHF | TGTGCCAGCAGTTACTCCGACAGGGCCTATAGCAATCAGCCCCAGCATTTT
many | TRBJ1-5 | TRBV6-2/TRBV6-3 | - | 16 | CASSYSRGRGNQPQHF | TGTGCCAGCAGTTACTCGCGGGGGCGCGGCAATCAGCCCCAGCATTTT
- | TRBJ2-3 | TRBV28 | - | 12 | CASWELRDTQDF | TGTGCCAGCTGGGAACTCAGGGATACGCAGGATTTT
many | TRBJ2-5 | TRBV28 | - | 12 | CASRGVWQTQYF | TGTGCCAGCAGAGGCGTTTGGCAGACCCAGTACTTC
- | TRBJ2-3 | TRBV20-1 | - | 15 | CSARGGRSSTDTQYF | TGCAGTGCTAGAGGGGGCCGCAGCAGCACAGATACGCAGTATTTT
- | TRBJ2-7 | TRBV7-9 | - | 15 | CASSLARGSLDEQYF | TGTGCCAGCAGCTTAGCGAGAGGGAGTCTGGACGAGCAGTACTTC
few | TRBJ1-1 | TRBV24-1 | - | 13 | CATRLRGDTEAFF | TGTGCCACCAGGCTAAGGGGGGACACTGAAGCTTTCTTT
- | TRBJ1-5 | TRBV19 | - | 13 | CASRAVSNQPQHF | TGTGCCAGTAGGGCCGTTAGCAATCAGCCCCAGCATTTT
- | TRBJ2-5 | TRBV5-4 | - | 16 | CASSLDPLARQETQYF | TGTGCCAGCAGCTTGGACCCCCTAGCCCGCCAAGAGACCCAGTACTTC
- | TRBJ2-1 | TRBV3-1 | TRBD2 | 16 | CASSPWTSGFYNEQFF | TGTGCCAGCAGCCCTTGGACTAGCGGGTTTTACAATGAGCAGTTCTTC
few | TRBJ1-1 | TRBV20-1 | - | 13 | CSAREGAYTEAFF | TGCAGTGCTAGAGAAGGGGCATACACTGAAGCTTTCTTT
- | TRBJ2-2 | TRBV5-1 | TRBD1 | 16 | CASSYDRGPPTGELFF | TGCGCCAGCAGCTACGACAGGGGTCCCCCCACCGGGGAGCTGTTTTTT
- | TRBJ2-7 | TRBV7-2 | TRBD1 | 16 | CASSSLGTGARDEQYF | TGTGCCAGCAGCTCTCTCGGGACAGGGGCTCGGGACGAGCAGTACTTC
few | TRBJ2-5 | TRBV5-1 | TRBD2 | 15 | CASRLAGLYQETQYF | TGCGCCAGCCGACTAGCGGGCCTTTACCAAGAGACCCAGTACTTC
few | TRBJ2-4 | TRBV5-4 | TRBD1 | 15 | CASSNKQGAQNIQYF | TGTGCCAGCAGCAACAAACAGGGGGCCCAAAACATTCAGTACTTC
few | TRBJ2-7 | TRBV19 | - | 13 | CASSMGISYEQYF | TGTGCCAGTAGTATGGGGATCTCCTACGAGCAGTACTTC
few | TRBJ2-4 | TRBV20-1 | - | 18 | CSARFSIGGDLAKNIQYF | TGCAGTGCTAGATTTTCAATCGGGGGAGACCTAGCCAAAAACATTCAGTACTTC
- | TRBJ2-1 | TRBV5-1 | - | 13 | CASGKRRNDEQFF | TGCGCCAGCGGGAAGCGGAGGAACGATGAGCAGTTCTTC
- | TRBJ2-5 | TRBV5-1 | - | 15 | CASSLVGGRQETQYF | TGCGCCAGCAGCTTGGTAGGGGGTCGGCAAGAGACCCAGTACTTC
many | TRBJ2-2 | TRBV5-1 | - | 14 | CASSLRPYTGELFF | TGCGCCAGCAGCTTGAGGCCCTACACCGGGGAGCTGTTTTTT
- | TRBJ1-1 | TRBV12-3/TRBV12-4 | TRBD1 | 14 | CASTKDRVRTEAFF | TGTGCCAGTACTAAGGACAGGGTCAGGACTGAAGCTTTCTTT
few | TRBJ1-5 | TRBV10-1 | TRBD1 | 15 | CASSEEGQSNQPQHF | TGCGCCAGCAGTGAGGAGGGACAGAGCAATCAGCCCCAGCATTTT
- | TRBJ1-2 | TRBV9 | - | 16 | CASSSPRRGGSLGYTF | TGTGCCAGCAGCTCACCCCGAAGGGGGGGCTCCCTAGGCTACACCTTC
many | TRBJ2-2 | TRBV12-3/TRBV12-4 | - | 13 | CASSFQGGGELFF | TGTGCCAGCAGTTTCCAAGGGGGCGGGGAGCTGTTTTTT
few | TRBJ2-1 | TRBV29-1 | TRBD2 | 13 | CSVVAGGDNEQFF | TGCAGCGTTGTAGCGGGAGGGGACAATGAGCAGTTCTTC
- | TRBJ2-5 | TRBV6-1 | TRBD2 | 14 | CASSEGVAGETQYF | TGTGCCAGCAGTGAGGGGGTAGCGGGTGAGACCCAGTACTTC
- | TRBJ2-2 | TRBV4-1 | - | 14 | CASSQGLLTGELFF | TGCGCCAGCAGCCAAGGCCTACTCACCGGGGAGCTGTTTTTT
- | TRBJ1-1 | TRBV14 | - | 13 | CASSQAGSPEAFF | TGTGCCAGCAGCCAAGCAGGGTCCCCTGAAGCTTTCTTT
many | TRBJ2-7 | TRBV2 | TRBD1 | 15 | CASSEVGTGGFEQYF | TGTGCCAGCAGTGAAGTGGGGACAGGGGGTTTCGAGCAGTACTTC
few | TRBJ1-2 | TRBV28 | - | 15 | CASSPNPLLTGGYTF | TGTGCCAGCAGTCCCAACCCCCTCCTTACGGGTGGCTACACCTTC
few | TRBJ2-7 | TRBV19 | - | 13 | CASSMIGTYEQYF | TGTGCCAGTAGTATGATAGGGACCTACGAGCAGTACTTC
few | TRBJ2-5 | TRBV5-1 | - | 16 | CASSLDRRHLQETQYF | TGCGCCAGCAGCTTGGACCGCCGACATTTACAAGAGACCCAGTACTTC
many | TRBJ2-1 | TRBV29-1 | TRBD2 | 15 | CSGGASGRSYNEQFF | TGCAGCGGGGGGGCTAGCGGGAGGTCCTACAATGAGCAGTTCTTC